This TCR beta chain stems from a study of patients and donors after allogeneic stem cell transplantation (dated by TCRdb to 2019 to 2021). CDR1 and CDR2 are read off the germline V gene as MGHDK and SYGVNS. Here V drops 4 bases and J drops 4 bases, and the junction holds 4 bases not matched to any gene. From the cysteine through the phenylalanine, the CDR3 covers 14 amino acids. Only the CDR3 region is kept as DNA, spanning 42 bases read in frame from base 1. Libraries were constructed by RT-PCR. TCRdb shows the sequencer as NextSeq 550. The raw public reads went through TCRdb reprocessing: fastp at Q25, MiXCR clone calling, in-frame beta chains kept. Rows are unified per CDR3 protein, each entry keeping the most common DNA and genes. This sample is represented by about a million distinct CDR3 sequences; under 20% of them were singletons. Around 5.5% of the sample is held by the ten biggest clonotypes.

On this clonotype itself: The specificity of this receptor is unknown. No clone much larger than this one lies a single base away; base qualities are absent.

The rearranged chain carries TRBV25-1 and TRBJ2-3; the central 8 bases match TRBD2. Sequencing was carried out using blood, either unsorted or a sorted T cell fraction (not recorded which). The sequence came from a human donor who was either an allogeneic HSCT recipient or a stem cell or donor lymphocyte infusion donor (not recorded which). It is not recorded whose cells these are; they may come from a transplant donor. The CDR3 protein: CASSVSGKSDTQYF. The base sequence is TGTGCCAGCAGTGTTAGCGGGAAATCAGATACGCAGTATTTT.